This T cell receptor beta chain was retrieved from a study of breast tumors, draining lymph nodes, adjacent tissues. CDR1 is SGHDN, CDR2 FVKESK, per germline. The CDR3 contains 16 residues. V shed 8 bases, J shed 0 bases, and the junction held 9 bases outside the gene matches. One entry per CDR3 protein results from TCRdb running MiXCR on the multiplex PCR reads. The table includes approximately 280,000 distinct CDR3 sequences, around 30% detected once. Breast cancer patients provided tissue from their axillary draining lymph nodes. Sequencing was carried out using axillary lymph node tissue. The gene calls are TRBV14 and TRBJ2-1; 8 bases align to TRBD2. The receptor's source is a female donor with breast cancer. Some clones in this sample may be carry-over from other donors' samples. The CDR3 loop is CASLGPSGPSYNEQFF. CDR3 sequence (DNA): TGTGCCAGCTTAGGTCCTAGCGGGCCCTCCTACAATGAGCAGTTCTTC.